The source of this TCR beta chain is a study of blood T cell repertoires in COVID-19. V was cut by 0 bases and J by 0 bases, with 9 bases left in between. CDR1 and CDR2 (germline): LNHNV, YYDKDF (reference sequence). The CDR3 has 15 amino acids. The protocol was immunoSEQ multiplex PCR, while the TCRdb copy is restricted to in-frame clones and leaves out a portion. The repertoire includes 15,000 to 20,000 clones, just under 95% of them detected once, and 5.5% to 6% sits in the top ten. The receptor was derived from a human donor in a cohort sampled during active COVID-19. The rearrangement uses TRBV15 and TRBJ2-7, with D unresolved. The sequenced sample consisted of peripheral blood. The CDR3 nucleotides read TGTGCCACCAGCAGAGAAGTCGTCGGCTCCTACGAGCAGTACTTC. Protein product: CATSREVVGSYEQYF.